Sequencing of this T cell receptor beta chain was carried out in a study of cytomegalovirus exposure and HLA in healthy donors. Whole-study context: As an earlier analysis found, 180 million or so T cells yielded about 120 million unique TCR beta sequences.

General observations from the study: In a later analysis, an Asian-associated ancestry cluster reportedly showed fewer N-insertions than the approximately 700-donor mean.

With regard to this clone: The antigen is not known.

Use of 60 Vbeta and 13 Jbeta primers characterized the PCR. Generated by immunoSEQ multiplex PCR, the TCRdb table keeps only in-frame clones and is missing some. The sample has some 110,000 clones, 65% to 80% seen once. This CDR3 contains 14 residues. The trim removed 2 bases at V and 3 bases at J, leaving 4 bases unmatched. CDR1 and CDR2 from the germline V gene are GTSNPN and SVGIG (reference sequence). Specimen: PBMCs. The receptor was derived from a woman aged 55-70 years in good health and CMV-seropositive. The chain combines TRBV30 with TRBJ2-7, with 10 bases lining up with TRBD2. CDR3 nucleotides: TGTGCCTGGAGTCTACTAGCGGGGAACTACGAGCAGTACTTC. Translated, it gives CAWSLLAGNYEQYF.